The following is a TCR beta chain sequence with its context. The antigen is unknown. The data belong to a study of glioma-infiltrating T cells. Whole-study results and caveats: Tissue-blood divergence was below expectation in non-neoplastic patients, above in gliomas. Tissue and blood shared very few CDR3 sequences.

TCR alpha and beta CDR3 regions were amplified from RNA using iRepertoire nested multiplex PCR. Tissue mRNA or PBMC total RNA, about 85-400 ng, went into one-step reverse transcription and amplification. A single record per CDR3 protein comes from TCRdb applying MiXCR to the multiplex PCR reads. This table holds over 140,000 distinct CDR3 sequences, roughly 43% found once. Germline CDR1 reads MGHRA; CDR2 reads YSYEKL. The V end lost 2 bases, the J end lost 1 base, and 18 bases lay between the germline ends. CDR3 length: 17 amino acids. The specimen sequenced was glioma tissue, nonneoplastic brain tissue, or PBMCs (not recorded which). The V call is TRBV4-1, the J call TRBJ2-7; D perhaps matches TRBD2 (6 bases). The sequence derives from a human donor with low-grade glioma or glioblastoma, undergoing nonglioma brain surgery, or in good health (not recorded which). The CDR3 spells CASSQNIIGTGSYEQYF. CDR3 in DNA: TGCGCCAGCAGCCAAAACATCATCGGGACTGGATCCTACGAGCAGTACTTC.